This TCR beta chain was observed in a study of radiation and T cells in renal cell carcinoma. Clones were read by immunoSEQ multiplex PCR, and TCRdb kept only the in-frame ones, dropping some. The data contain about 18,000 clones, about 50% of them singletons. Treatment in this sample: 15 Gy SBRT to primary tumor, nephrectomy 4 weeks later. The tumor was a clear cell renal cell carcinoma. The specimen comprised tumor tissue, sampled from a patient whose treatment included radiotherapy and nephrectomy. The TCR comes from a man aged 50 to 60 with renal cell carcinoma.

As DNA, the CDR3 is TGTGCCAGTAGTTTGGACCCGGCAGCGGATACGCAGTATTTT. Translation: CASSLDPAADTQYF. This sequence joins TRBV19 and TRBJ2-3; no reliable D call. In germline, CDR1 is LNHDA, CDR2 SQIVND (reference sequence). The length of the CDR3 is 14 residues. Trimming cost V 5 bases and J 6 bases, with 15 bases left between them.